A selection of T cell receptor beta chains follows, all from one sample in a study of CD8 T cells in ankylosing spondylitis. One entry per CDR3 protein, called by TCRdb with MiXCR from the 5' RACE reads. The sample lists about 130,000 distinct CDR3 sequences, roughly 13% occurring once. Sequencing was carried out using blood, either unsorted or a sorted T cell fraction (not recorded which). These receptors all come from a female donor with ankylosing spondylitis or in good health (not recorded which). The CDR3 runs from the conserved cysteine through the conserved F or W. A D gene is named only where the DNA matches it firmly. Clone size appears in some rows only: once, few, many, or a class for an expanded clone.

clone_size d_call j_call v_call cdr3_aa cdr3_nt
. TRBD2 TRBJ2-1 TRBV7-9 CASSLIPGGRYNEQFF TGTGCCAGCAGCTTAATTCCGGGAGGGAGGTACAATGAGCAGTTCTTC
. . TRBJ2-5 TRBV5-6 CASSLGLTAKESQYF TGTGCCAGCAGCTTGGGGTTAACGGCGAAGGAGAGCCAGTACTTC
many . TRBJ1-4 TRBV5-1 CASSGGQSATNEKLFF TGCGCCAGCAGCGGTGGACAGAGTGCAACTAATGAAAAACTGTTTTTT
many . TRBJ2-1 TRBV5-1 CASSSTQGPGYNEQFF TGCGCCAGCAGCTCCACCCAAGGGCCGGGATACAATGAGCAGTTCTTC
few TRBD1 TRBJ2-1 TRBV5-1 CASSRDSGTGGVYEQFF TGCGCCAGCAGCAGGGACTCCGGGACAGGGGGTGTTTATGAGCAGTTCTTC
many TRBD2 TRBJ2-3 TRBV6-4 CASSEGSGITDTQYF TGTGCCAGCAGTGAGGGTAGCGGGATCACAGATACGCAGTATTTT
few . TRBJ2-2 TRBV4-1 CASSQGHFANTGELFF TGCGCCAGCAGCCAAGGACATTTCGCGAACACCGGGGAGCTGTTTTTT
few TRBD2 TRBJ2-2 TRBV9 CASRTPTSGQNTGELFF TGTGCCAGCAGGACCCCGACTAGCGGACAGAACACCGGGGAGCTGTTTTTT
few TRBD2 TRBJ2-2 TRBV7-3 CASSRGLAAGELFF TGTGCCAGCAGCCGGGGACTAGCGGCCGGGGAGCTGTTTTTT
few . TRBJ1-5 TRBV18 CASSPGQNQPQHF TGTGCCAGCTCACCGGGCCAGAATCAGCCCCAGCATTTT
many . TRBJ2-5 TRBV7-3 CASSPRGPNIQETQYF TGTGCCAGCAGCCCGAGAGGGCCCAACATACAAGAGACCCAGTACTTC
few TRBD1 TRBJ1-5 TRBV5-1 CASRPGTGINQPQHF TGCGCCAGCAGGCCCGGGACAGGGATAAATCAGCCCCAGCATTTT
. . TRBJ2-4 TRBV20-1 CSAREKGAKNIQYF TGCAGTGCGAGAGAAAAAGGGGCCAAAAACATTCAGTACTTC
many TRBD1 TRBJ2-7 TRBV12-3/TRBV12-4 CASSLETGGSYEQYF TGTGCCAGCAGTTTAGAAACAGGGGGATCCTACGAGCAGTACTTC
many . TRBJ1-4 TRBV21-1 CASLPSIANEKLFF TGTGCCAGCCTCCCTAGCATTGCTAATGAAAAACTGTTTTTT
many . TRBJ2-3 TRBV29-1 CSVIVGPTDTQYF TGCAGCGTTATAGTTGGGCCCACAGATACGCAGTATTTT
. . TRBJ2-7 TRBV5-1 CASSQGSGSRGEQYF TGCGCCAGCAGCCAAGGGTCAGGAAGTCGGGGTGAGCAGTACTTC
. . TRBJ2-4 TRBV29-1 CSAPRGRDIQYF TGCAGCGCCCCCAGGGGTCGGGACATTCAGTACTTC
many TRBD1 TRBJ2-2 TRBV11-3 CASSLDRGATGELFF TGTGCCAGCAGCCTAGACAGGGGGGCGACCGGGGAGCTGTTTTTT
. TRBD1 TRBJ2-5 TRBV28 CASSLPYRDRGGETQYF TGTGCCAGCAGTTTACCTTACCGGGACAGGGGCGGGGAGACCCAGTACTTC
many TRBD1 TRBJ2-7 TRBV9 CASSVDRGEQYF TGTGCCAGCAGCGTAGACAGGGGCGAGCAGTACTTC
few TRBD2 TRBJ2-1 TRBV15 CATSRGGPYNEQFF TGTGCCACCAGCAGGGGAGGGCCCTACAATGAGCAGTTCTTC
. TRBD1 TRBJ2-7 TRBV5-1 CASSPGQTSSYEQYF TGCGCCAGCAGCCCGGGACAGACGAGCTCCTACGAGCAGTACTTC
. . TRBJ2-3 TRBV4-1 CASSQVGNTQYF TGCGCCAGCAGCCAAGTCGGGAATACGCAGTATTTT
few . TRBJ2-1 TRBV5-1 CASSSTGISYNEQFF TGCGCCAGCAGCTCTACAGGGATTTCCTACAATGAGCAGTTCTTC
many . TRBJ2-1 TRBV20-1 CSAAGVIGPNEQFF TGCAGTGCTGCAGGGGTAATAGGGCCGAATGAGCAGTTCTTC
. . TRBJ2-3 TRBV3-1 CASRDRRGTDTQYF TGTGCCAGCAGGGACCGGCGGGGCACAGATACGCAGTATTTT
. . TRBJ1-5 TRBV5-1 CASSLDGAAKPQHF TGCGCCAGCAGCTTGGACGGGGCAGCCAAGCCCCAGCATTTT
. . TRBJ2-1 TRBV13 CATQAHSSYNEQFF TGTGCCACTCAAGCTCATAGCTCCTACAATGAGCAGTTCTTC
. . TRBJ1-5 TRBV20-1 CSARDRRGGQPQHF TGCAGTGCTAGAGATCGCAGGGGCGGTCAGCCCCAGCATTTT
few . TRBJ1-6 TRBV30 CAWSDLLKGYNSPLHF TGTGCCTGGAGTGACCTCCTTAAGGGTTATAATTCACCCCTCCACTTT
few . TRBJ2-5 TRBV6-2/TRBV6-3 CASSWEETQYF TGTGCCAGCAGTTGGGAAGAGACCCAGTACTTC
. TRBD1 TRBJ1-2 TRBV5-1 CASSLQIGGQGSRDYGYTF TGCGCCAGCAGCTTGCAAATCGGGGGACAGGGGAGTCGCGACTATGGCTACACCTTC
few . TRBJ2-1 TRBV7-2 CASSLGDSAGEQFF TGTGCCAGCAGCTTAGGGGACTCGGCGGGTGAGCAGTTCTTC
many . TRBJ2-3 TRBV29-1 CSVGPTSTDTQYF TGCAGCGTGGGACCTACTAGCACAGATACGCAGTATTTT
many TRBD2 TRBJ2-7 TRBV29-1 CSVATSGSVYEQYF TGCAGCGTCGCGACTAGCGGGAGTGTCTACGAGCAGTACTTC
many . TRBJ2-1 TRBV6-1 CASSRSFPSSYNEQFF TGTGCCAGCAGCCGAAGTTTTCCCAGCTCCTACAATGAGCAGTTCTTC
many . TRBJ1-2 TRBV6-1 CASSEGQFSNGYTF TGTGCCAGCAGTGAAGGACAGTTCTCCAATGGCTACACCTTC
. . TRBJ2-7 TRBV20-1 CSARGDRRSYEQYF TGCAGTGCTAGAGGGGACCGGAGGTCCTACGAGCAGTACTTC